The present T cell receptor beta chain was sequenced within a study of beta chain features in type 1 diabetes. Study information: Healthy donors resembled patients in age, gender and cell yields.

Of note for this clone: Its matching antigen is unknown.

The authors reverse transcribed all of the isolated RNA, so sequencing captured expressed TCRB transcripts. The method was immunoSEQ multiplex PCR; TCRdb's version includes in-frame clones alone and lacks a portion of them. The sample holds roughly 240,000 clones, approximately 25% seen once. V was shortened by 6 bases and J by 7 bases, with 10 bases between the two germline ends. Germline V gene lookup returns CDR1 MNHNY and CDR2 SVGAGI (reference sequence). This CDR3 region has 12 residues. General study results and limits: In the patient group, naive, central memory and Treg TCRB repertoires seemed more alike than in the healthy donor group. A potential influence of HLA type upon TCRB rearrangement remained unresolved herein. Moderately but significantly shorter TCRB CDR3s were found in Type 1 diabetes patients in all four CD4+ subsets.

The chain is built from TRBV6-6 and TRBJ2-1; TRBD1 might be the D (5 bases). Sequenced input: naive CD4+ T cells from blood. The clonotype comes from a woman aged 25 to 39 with type 1 diabetes. The CDR3 is CASSGHSNEQFF. The CDR3 DNA sequence: TGTGCCAGCAGCGGACACAGTAATGAGCAGTTCTTC.